This is a list of T cell receptor beta chains from one sample in a study of blood T cell repertoires in COVID-19. The repertoire was sequenced with immunoSEQ multiplex PCR; TCRdb's copy has only in-frame clones and lacks some. The data hold around 320,000 clones, with 85% to 95% observed a single time. Material: PBMCs or T cells enriched from blood (not recorded which). These receptors all stem from a young woman who had been exposed to COVID-19. Each CDR3 is given with its conserved first and last residue. D genes are given only for firm matches. Clone size appears in some rows only: once, few, many, or a class for an expanded clone.

TRBJ2-7 few TRBV6-5 - CASGRIYEQYF TGTGCCAGCGGCAGGATCTACGAGCAGTACTTC
TRBJ1-2 - TRBV7-9 TRBD1 CASRPSPSGTGGLRNGYTF TGTGCCAGCCGTCCTTCCCCCTCCGGGACAGGGGGTCTGAGGAATGGCTACACCTTC
TRBJ1-1 - TRBV7-8 TRBD1 CASSLAGQGAEAFF TGTGCCAGCAGCTTAGCGGGACAGGGTGCTGAAGCTTTCTTT
TRBJ2-7 - TRBV5-1 - CASSLRGIYEQYF TGCGCCAGCAGCTTGAGAGGGATCTACGAGCAGTACTTC
TRBJ2-3 - TRBV5-1 - CASSLGREDTQYF TGCGCCAGCAGCTTAGGCAGGGAAGATACGCAGTATTTT
TRBJ2-3 - TRBV24-1 - CATSDSGDTQYF TGTGCCACCAGTGATTCGGGAGATACGCAGTATTTT
TRBJ1-1 - TRBV6-5 - CASSSGQSTEAFF TGTGCCAGCAGCTCGGGACAAAGCACTGAAGCTTTCTTT
TRBJ1-1 - TRBV5-6 TRBD1 CASSSTGGAGTEAFF TGTGCCAGCAGCTCGACAGGGGGCGCGGGCACTGAAGCTTTCTTT
TRBJ2-5 - TRBV5-5 TRBD1 CASSRDRVLETQYF TGTGCCAGCAGCCGCGACAGGGTCCTAGAGACCCAGTACTTC
TRBJ1-6 once TRBV2 - CASSGQVVHF TGTGCCAGCAGTGGACAGGTGGTCCACTTT
TRBJ1-1 - TRBV7-3 TRBD1 CASSLGRGVTEAFF TGTGCCAGCAGCTTAGGCAGGGGGGTAACTGAAGCTTTCTTT
TRBJ1-2 - TRBV5-6 - CASSSASDMRYGYTF TGTGCCAGCAGCTCGGCGTCGGACATGAGATATGGCTACACCTTC
TRBJ1-5 - TRBV19 TRBD1 CASSNTGGNQPQHF TGTGCCAGTAGTAACACAGGGGGGAATCAGCCCCAGCATTTT
TRBJ2-7 once TRBV14 TRBD1 CASSPHPGWDSDYEQYF TGTGCCAGCAGCCCACATCCCGGGTGGGACAGCGACTACGAGCAGTACTTC
TRBJ1-1 - TRBV7-8 TRBD1 CASSYSQDRGFSTEAFF TGTGCCAGCAGCTACTCCCAGGACAGGGGATTTAGCACTGAAGCTTTCTTT
TRBJ2-3 - TRBV2 TRBD1 CASSRQGWADTQYF TGTGCCAGCAGCCGACAGGGTTGGGCAGATACGCAGTATTTT
TRBJ2-3 - TRBV24-1 TRBD2 CATSGTSGGHTDTQYF TGTGCCACCAGTGGGACTAGCGGGGGACACACAGATACGCAGTATTTT
TRBJ2-5 - TRBV7-2 - CASSLGGPINSATQYF TGTGCCAGCAGCTTAGGAGGGCCCATAAATAGCGCGACCCAGTACTTC
TRBJ1-1 - TRBV2 - CASSEKGGYLTEAFF TGTGCCAGCAGTGAAAAGGGAGGGTATCTCACTGAAGCTTTCTTT
TRBJ1-6 - TRBV4-1 TRBD1 CASSPIRRDRVNSPLHF TGCGCCAGCAGCCCTATCCGACGAGACAGGGTTAATTCACCCCTCCACTTT
TRBJ2-5 - TRBV13 TRBD2 CASSTRTRGETQYF TGTGCCAGCAGCACCAGGACTAGAGGCGAGACCCAGTACTTC
TRBJ1-5 - TRBV19 TRBD1 CASTTGGTGYNQPQHF TGTGCCAGCACGACGGGCGGGACAGGGTACAATCAGCCCCAGCATTTT
TRBJ1-6 - TRBV10-1 - CASRGSAPLHF TGCGCCAGCCGGGGGAGCGCTCCCCTCCACTTT
TRBJ2-1 - TRBV24-1 TRBD2 CATSDFPSGGNNEQFF TGTGCCACCAGTGATTTTCCTAGCGGGGGGAACAATGAGCAGTTCTTC
TRBJ2-7 - TRBV27 TRBD1 CASSWDSNAYEQYF TGTGCCAGCAGTTGGGACAGCAATGCGTACGAGCAGTACTTC
TRBJ1-2 few TRBV3-1/TRBV3-2 - CASSQDSGGRGYTF TGTGCCAGCAGCCAAGATAGCGGGGGCCGAGGCTACACCTTC
TRBJ1-5 - TRBV5-1 - CASSWTGEGNQPQHF TGCGCCAGCAGCTGGACGGGGGAAGGCAATCAGCCCCAGCATTTT
TRBJ2-1 - TRBV3-1/TRBV3-2 - CASSQDHLRGGYNEQFF TGTGCCAGCAGCCAAGATCATTTGAGGGGGGGCTACAATGAGCAGTTCTTC
TRBJ1-5 - TRBV19 - CASRGDSAYSNQPQHF TGTGCCAGTAGGGGCGACAGCGCTTATAGCAATCAGCCCCAGCATTTT
TRBJ2-1 - TRBV6-1 TRBD1 CASSDPNWGTAHNEQFF TGTGCCAGCAGTGACCCGAACTGGGGGACAGCCCACAATGAGCAGTTCTTC
TRBJ1-1 - TRBV9 - CASSVVSHPQAFF TGTGCCAGCAGCGTAGTAAGCCATCCTCAAGCTTTCTTT
TRBJ1-3 - TRBV4-3 - CASSQYLGSSGNTIYF TGCGCCAGCAGCCAGTATCTGGGGAGCTCTGGAAACACCATATATTTT
TRBJ1-2 - TRBV14 - CASSQVGGNGYTF TGTGCCAGCAGCCAAGTTGGGGGGAACGGCTACACCTTC
TRBJ1-5 once TRBV12-1 - CASSSLGQGGVRNQPQHF TGTGCCAGCAGCTCCTTAGGACAGGGCGGGGTACGCAATCAGCCCCAGCATTTT
TRBJ1-4 - TRBV5-1 - CASSPSGGTTNEKLFF TGCGCCAGCAGCCCATCGGGGGGTACAACTAATGAAAAACTGTTTTTT
TRBJ1-4 - TRBV7-6 - CASSLGGGNEKLFF TGTGCCAGCAGCTTAGGCGGTGGTAATGAAAAACTGTTTTTT
TRBJ1-6 - TRBV5-1 TRBD1 CASSVGGQGAQSPLHF TGCGCCAGCAGCGTTGGTGGACAGGGGGCTCAGTCACCCCTCCACTTT
TRBJ1-4 - TRBV14 - CASSPGFRSLDEKLFF TGTGCCAGCAGCCCGGGTTTTAGGAGCCTGGATGAAAAACTGTTTTTT
TRBJ1-4 - TRBV4-3 - CASSLLAGNEKLFF TGCGCCAGCAGCCTCCTTGCGGGGAATGAAAAACTGTTTTTT
TRBJ2-7 - TRBV23-1 TRBD1 CASSQFGTGGHYEQYF TGCGCCAGCAGTCAATTTGGAACAGGGGGCCACTACGAGCAGTACTTC
TRBJ1-4 - TRBV15 TRBD1 CATSRPTGVEKLFF TGTGCCACCAGCAGACCCACAGGGGTTGAAAAACTGTTTTTT
TRBJ2-3 - TRBV29-1 TRBD2 CSAWGLAGGSTDTQYF TGCAGCGCCTGGGGACTAGCGGGGGGTAGCACAGATACGCAGTATTTT
TRBJ1-1 once TRBV7-6 - CASSLAGGRSTEAFF TGTGCCAGCAGCTTAGCGGGGGGGAGGAGCACTGAAGCTTTCTTT
TRBJ1-2 few TRBV28 - CASSLMAAGGYTF TGTGCCAGCAGTTTAATGGCCGCGGGTGGCTACACCTTC
TRBJ1-2 - TRBV12-3/TRBV12-4 TRBD1 CASRLGGGGYTF TGTGCCAGCAGACTAGGGGGCGGCGGCTACACCTTC
TRBJ2-7 few TRBV5-5 - CASSFRLPRSHEQYF TGTGCCAGCAGCTTTCGACTGCCGAGGTCCCACGAGCAGTACTTC
TRBJ2-7 - TRBV4-3 - CASSLDAGFEQYF TGCGCCAGCAGCCTAGATGCGGGGTTCGAGCAGTACTTC
TRBJ1-3 - TRBV10-3 - CAISEVEGGGNTIYF TGTGCCATCAGTGAGGTAGAGGGCGGCGGAAACACCATATATTTT